This T cell receptor beta chain stems from a study of T cells in Graves' hyperthyroidism and ophthalmopathy. RNA transcripts gave rise to amplified TCR beta CDR3 regions. HTBI primers drove first-round RT-PCR of the TCR CDR3. TCRdb re-derived calls from the multiplex PCR reads in MiXCR, one entry per CDR3 protein. The sample yields roughly 360,000 distinct CDR3 sequences, about 13% seen once. A sample of blood taken at first hyperthyroidism diagnosis preceded any ophthalmopathy symptoms. With 1 base removed from V and 7 bases from J, the gap between germline ends came to 10 bases. The germline gives CDR1 SEHNR, CDR2 FQNEAQ (reference sequence). The CDR3 runs to 13 residues.

Sequencing input: blood. The rearrangement uses TRBV7-9 and TRBJ1-2; no reliable D call. This receptor was identified in a man aged 25-45 years with Graves' hyperthyroidism that later progressed to Graves' ophthalmopathy. The CDR3 region has the DNA TGTGCCAGCAGCTTAGATGGGAGACCTGGCTACACCTTC. Protein sequence: CASSLDGRPGYTF.